The source of this T cell receptor (beta chain) is a study of cytomegalovirus exposure and HLA in healthy donors. Study as a whole: The approximately 120 validation repertoires used the same platform as the 650 to 850 first-cohort repertoires, a later analysis reported.

Overall study findings and caveats: Associated with cytomegalovirus, according to the listing, were 150 to 200 TCR beta chains. According to a later analysis, TCR clusters from the first cohort tended to co-occur in the 120 or so validation repertoires.

For this clone: The antigen remains unidentified.

Germline V gene lookup returns CDR1 LNHDA and CDR2 SQIVND (reference sequence). V dropped 6 bases and J dropped 2 bases, with 14 bases sitting between them. The CDR3 extends over 15 amino acids. The assay was immunoSEQ multiplex PCR, and TCRdb's table has in-frame clones only and misses some. The sample records 250,000 to 300,000 clones, nearly 90% being singletons. V gene TRBV19 combines with J gene TRBJ2-1; D is possibly TRBD1 (5 bases). This TCR derives from a woman younger than 30 in good health and CMV-seronegative. Sequencing was carried out using PBMCs. This chain's CDR3 is CASRMGQATYNEQFF. The CDR3 DNA follows: TGTGCCAGTAGAATGGGGCAGGCTACCTACAATGAGCAGTTCTTC.